Included here is one TCR beta chain sequence, with context. The table lists this clonotype with many counts. Its antigen is currently not known. No base quality information exists; no much larger clone differs at one position. The data derive from a study of T cells in Graves' hyperthyroidism and ophthalmopathy (dated by TCRdb to between 2018 and 2021). As for the study more broadly: Peripheral blood was sampled at the time of initial diagnosis, prior to any treatment. For training and testing, the roughly 97 patients in the discovery cohort were randomly divided in a 7:3 ratio. Following sampling, methimazole starting at 30 mg daily was given to hyperthyroidism patients, and high-dose intravenous methylprednisolone was given to ophthalmopathy patients. To identify distinguishing TCR V-J signatures, a discovery cohort of some 99 patients was used, comprising 40 to 45 with Graves' ophthalmopathy and some 60 with stable Graves' hyperthyroidism. TCR Vbeta CDR3 sequencing of 130 to 150 peripheral blood samples (43 ophthalmopathy, 75 hyperthyroidism and roughly 17 progressor patients) is reported in the paper. In more than 5 Graves' hyperthyroidism patients, the study also compared T-cell repertoires from thyroid tissue with T-cell repertoires from blood. Prospective prediction of ophthalmopathy was tested in an independent validation cohort consisting of about 19 hyperthyroidism patients and 17 patients who later progressed to ophthalmopathy. Overall results and qualifications from the work: A model built on a 13 V-J signature distinguished ophthalmopathy from stable hyperthyroidism, reaching around 87% sensitivity and under 84% specificity in cross-validation and 80%/75% in testing. In validation, the model predicted progression to ophthalmopathy with over 60% sensitivity and roughly 75% specificity, a median of approximately 6.5 months before onset. No statistical method was used to set the sample size in advance, and investigators knew the group allocation. Most expanded thyroid clonotypes (frequency above 0.001) were also detected in blood, a finding suggesting that blood repertoires may reflect thyroid immune responses.

Stable Graves' hyperthyroidism was defined as no progression to ophthalmopathy during 18 months of follow-up. Hyperthyroidism patients were newly diagnosed, had a disease duration of under 2 months, and were aged 18 to 65 years. The study excluded patients with uncontrolled infections, other autoimmune diseases, pregnancy or lactation. Diagnoses were established on the basis of clinical symptoms, serum thyroxine and TRAb, thyroid ultrasound, and orbital computed tomography. Ficoll-Paque density gradient centrifugation was used to isolate PBMCs from about 9.4 ml of fresh peripheral blood. Total RNA was extracted using Trizol reagent, and RNA quality was assessed on an Agilent 2100 Bioanalyzer. The TCR beta CDR3 regions were amplified from the RNA transcripts. A first-round RT-PCR of the TCR CDR3 used the HTBI primer set with the Qiagen OneStep RT-PCR kit. Libraries were constructed in a second round of multiplex PCR, after which size selection and purification were performed. The libraries were sequenced on an Illumina HiSeq2000 using paired-end 100 bp reads. As for the authors' bioinformatics: SOAPnuke was used to process the raw data, throwing out any read that contained adapters or uncalled bases, had a mean Phred below 15, or lacked an exact constant-primer or identifier match. COPE v1.2.5 was used to merge high-quality paired reads, and clonotypes were defined as unique nucleotide sequences. MiTCR v1.1 was used to align clonotypes to the IMGT TRBV, TRBD and TRBJ reference segments. The analysis included only V-J combinations with a frequency above 0.0001, which together covered 99% to 99.2% of the repertoires. The TCS score was defined as F50 (clonal expansion) divided by E x V (chaos), with BLOSUM62-based TCRdist calculated between CDR3 peptides within each V-J. Welch's t-statistics and random forest reduced 500 to 650 V-J features to about 12, which were used in a naive Bayes classifier (R e1071). Thyroid-blood repertoire similarity was quantified with the Morisita-Horn index. TCRdb reworked the public reads: Q25 trimming with fastp, MiXCR clone assembly, productive beta chains retained. Every CDR3 protein is listed once, alongside the most common genes and DNA of its rows. TCRdb, not the authors, supplied the V and J calls. In this sample the table shows 700,000 to 950,000 distinct CDR3 sequences, 30% to 40% of which occur a single time. Roughly 30% of the sample is held by the ten biggest clonotypes.

Taken from the germline V gene (reference sequence), the CDR1 and CDR2 loops are PRHDT and FYEKMQ. The CDR3 spans 15 residues, from the cysteine through the phenylalanine. The CDR3 DNA has 45 bases and is translated from base 1. V is clipped by 4 bases and J by 2 bases, and the sequence between their germline boundaries is 9 bases long. The sequencing sample was made of blood. In this chain, TRBV13 is recombined with TRBJ2-6; there is no confident call for the D gene. This TCR came from a woman in her forties with Graves' hyperthyroidism. The CDR3 has the sequence CASSSELTGANVLTF. In nucleotides, the sequence is TGTGCCAGCAGCTCCGAGTTAACTGGGGCCAACGTCCTGACTTTC.